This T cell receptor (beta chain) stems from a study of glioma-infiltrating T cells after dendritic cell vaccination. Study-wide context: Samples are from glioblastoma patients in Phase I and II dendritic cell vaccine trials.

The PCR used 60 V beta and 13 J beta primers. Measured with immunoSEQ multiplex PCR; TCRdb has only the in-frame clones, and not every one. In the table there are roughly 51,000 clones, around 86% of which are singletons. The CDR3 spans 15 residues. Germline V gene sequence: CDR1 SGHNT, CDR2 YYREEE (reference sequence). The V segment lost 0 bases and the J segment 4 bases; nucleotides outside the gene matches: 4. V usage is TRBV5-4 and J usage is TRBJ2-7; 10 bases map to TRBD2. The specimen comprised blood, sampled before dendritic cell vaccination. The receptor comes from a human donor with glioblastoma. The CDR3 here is CASSLGLAGEYEQYF. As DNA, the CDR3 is TGTGCCAGCAGCTTGGGGCTAGCGGGAGAGTACGAGCAGTACTTC.